These 10 T cell receptor beta chains were all obtained from the same sample, sequenced in a study of T cells in Graves' hyperthyroidism and ophthalmopathy. Amplification targeted TCR beta CDR3 regions from RNA transcripts. First-round RT-PCR targeting the TCR CDR3 was performed with the HTBI primer set. TCRdb fed the multiplex PCR reads into MiXCR, producing one record per CDR3 protein. The sample has 300,000 to 450,000 distinct CDR3 sequences, about 13% seen once. Material for sequencing was blood. All receptors derive from a woman younger than 30 with Graves' hyperthyroidism.

The CDR3 is CASSPPGQEVYNEQFF. The CDR3 DNA reads as TGTGCCAGCAGTCCTCCGGGACAGGAAGTATACAATGAGCAGTTCTTC. The genes are TRBV5-4 and TRBJ2-1; 8 nucleotides line up with TRBD1. CDR1 is SGHNT, CDR2 YYREEE, per germline (reference sequence). CDR3 length: 16 residues. Losses at the gene ends were 5 bases for V and 4 bases for J; bases not matched to a gene: 11.

This clonotype was picked up many times. This chain uses TRBV11-2 with TRBJ2-7; 9 bases match TRBD1. J gave up 5 bases and V 6 bases, and 8 bases lay outside the gene matches. The CDR3 length is 14 residues. Germline CDR1 reads SGHAT; CDR2 reads FQNNGV. The CDR3 loop reads CASSWSGTGHEQYF. As DNA, the CDR3 is TGTGCCAGCAGTTGGTCCGGGACAGGGCACGAGCAGTACTTC. Combining the CDR3 with reference TRBV11-2 and TRBJ2-7 gives the whole variable domain EAGVAQSPRYKIIEKRQSVAFWCNPISGHATLYWYQQILGQGPKLLIQFQNNGVVDDSQLPKDRFSAERLKGVDSTLKIQPAKLEDSAVYLCASSWSGTGHEQYFGPGTRLTVT.

The table lists this clonotype with many counts. The chain is built from TRBV6-1 and TRBJ1-2; TRBD1 agrees at 7 bases. The germline V gene has CDR1 MNHNS and CDR2 SASEGT. The CDR3 spans 13 residues. Trimming at V came to 7 bases and at J to 6 bases, leaving 8 bases not matched to a gene. The CDR3, as DNA: TGTGCCAGCACTCTGACAGGGAATCATGGCTACACCTTC. It codes for CASTLTGNHGYTF.

Regarding this clonotype: This may be a read error: a much more frequent sequence differs by one nucleotide. The J gene is TRBJ1-3, the V gene TRBV2, with 9 bases that match TRBD1. With V trimmed by 6 bases and J by 4 bases, 7 bases remained unmatched. This CDR3 is 15 amino acids long. Germline-derived CDR1 and CDR2 are SNHLY and FYNNEI. This CDR3 is CASRIQGARGNTIYF. CDR3 nucleotides: TGTGCCAGCAGAATACAGGGGGCGCGGGGAAACACCATATATTTT.

This clonotype showed up just a few times. The chain is built from TRBV6-1 and TRBJ1-3; weak D call: TRBD1 (6 bases). V lost 5 bases and J lost 2, with 13 bases in between. CDR3 size: 15 residues. CDR1 MNHNS and CDR2 SASEGT come from the germline V gene. The chain's CDR3 is CASSSPEGAGNTIYF. The DNA of the CDR3 is TGTGCCAGCAGTTCCCCCGAGGGGGCTGGAAACACCATATATTTT.

This clonotype came up many times. V is TRBV20-1 and J is TRBJ1-1, with unresolved D. The CDR3 covers 12 residues. V was pared by 8 bases and J by 11 bases, with 21 bases between. The germline V gene has CDR1 DFQATT and CDR2 SNEGSKA (reference sequence). Here the CDR3 DNA reads TGCAGTACCTCCTCTTCCGCCGGTGAGGCTTTCTTT. Its protein product is CSTSSSAGEAFF.

In this sample, this clonotype turned up many times. V is TRBV7-9 and J is TRBJ2-1; no firm D call. CDR3 length: 12 residues. Germline CDR1 and CDR2: SEHNR and FQNEAQ (reference sequence). Trimming removed 5 bases at V and 5 bases at J, with 7 bases between. The CDR3 nucleotides are TGTGCCAGCAGCCCCCCACACAATGAGCAGTTCTTC. The encoded protein is CASSPPHNEQFF. The full variable domain, with the rest looked up from reference TRBV7-9 and TRBJ2-1, is DTGVSQNPRHKITKRGQNVTFRCDPISEHNRLYWYRQTLGQGPEFLTYFQNEAQLEKSRLLSDRFSAERPKGSFSTLEIQRTEQGDSAMYLCASSPPHNEQFFGPGTRLTVL.

This clonotype was seen at least ten times. J is TRBJ2-2 and V is TRBV5-1, with TRBD2 matching 15 bases. CDR1 SGHRS and CDR2 YFSETQ come from the germline V gene. The length of the CDR3 is 19 residues. Trimming at V came to 4 bases and at J to 4 bases, leaving 11 bases not matched to a gene. The CDR3: CASSQPQGLAGGSTGELFF. The CDR3 DNA reads TGCGCCAGCAGCCAGCCCCAGGGACTAGCGGGAGGTTCCACCGGGGAGCTGTTTTTT.

This clonotype was detected many times. V usage is TRBV29-1 and J usage is TRBJ2-7, with 10 positions matching TRBD1. With V trimmed by 0 bases and J by 3 bases, 2 bases remained unmatched. The germline CDR1 and CDR2 sequences are SQVTM and ANQGSEA. The CDR3 runs to 14 residues. The chain's CDR3 is CSVEDRTGGYEQYF. The DNA for the CDR3 is TGCAGCGTTGAAGACAGGACAGGGGGCTACGAGCAGTACTTC.

Many counts were recorded for this clonotype. The chain couples TRBV28 to TRBJ1-5; maybe TRBD1 (6 bases). This CDR3 contains 15 residues. Germline V gives CDR1 MDHEN, CDR2 SYDVKM. Trimming cost V 9 bases and J 0 bases, with 15 bases left between them. The CDR3 is CASNRVSDSNQPQHF. The CDR3 DNA reads as TGTGCCAGTAACAGGGTATCGGATAGCAATCAGCCCCAGCATTTT.